The T cell receptor beta chain under discussion was sequenced for a study of CD8+CD57+ T cells in acquired aplastic anemia. Germline V CDR1 and CDR2: KGHSH, LQKENI. Between the trimmed V and J ends, which lost 5 bases and 3 bases, there was a span of 10 bases. The CDR3 runs to 13 residues. All sequencing subjects had displayed CD8+CD57+ cell expansion on flow cytometry. Genomic DNA served as template for TCR beta VDJ and CDR3 profiling. TCRdb fed the reads into MiXCR, producing one record per CDR3 protein. The data show about 290,000 distinct CDR3 sequences, 45% to 65% seen once. This clonotype appeared a single time.

The receptor was derived from a human donor with aplastic anemia. Sequencing was carried out using sorted CD4+, CD8+, or CD8+CD57+ T cells (not recorded which) from PBMCs. The chain uses TRBV18 and TRBJ2-5; the D is unclear. The CDR3 bases are TGTGCCAGCTCATCTAACAGTGAAGAGACCCAGTACTTC. Protein product: CASSSNSEETQYF.